Presented here are 27 T cell receptor beta chains from one specimen sequenced in a study of human T cells and chemical hapten exposure. In TCRdb, the RACE reads were re-called with MiXCR into one record per CDR3 protein. The profile covers fewer than 350,000 distinct CDR3 sequences, with around 7.7% appearing a single time and roughly 1.2% taken by the ten largest. Time point: pre-sensitization, week 0. Treatment indicated: therapeutic diphenylcyclopropenone sensitization with weekly scalp DPC. Specimen: whole blood, collected in connection with sensitization to the hapten diphenylcyclopropenone (DPC). These receptors came from a man younger than 30 with alopecia areata. Some clones in this sample may be carry-over from other donors' samples.

This clonotype was picked up a small number of times. V gene TRBV18 combines with J gene TRBJ1-1, with a tentative D call TRBD1 (5 bases). Per germline, CDR1 KGHSH and CDR2 LQKENI. This CDR3 is built from 15 residues. Trimming pared 0 bases from V and 5 bases from J, leaving 13 bases between. The CDR3 sequence is CASSPPGPSSTEAFF. The CDR3 bases are TGTGCCAGCTCACCACCGGGGCCCTCCAGTACTGAAGCTTTCTTT.

V gene TRBV20-1 combines with J gene TRBJ2-3, with D maybe TRBD2 (5 bases). This CDR3 has 18 amino acids. V was clipped by 3 bases and J by 4 bases, with 26 bases between them. CDR1 DFQATT and CDR2 SNEGSKA come from the germline V gene (reference sequence). The CDR3 sequence: CSARPLGSGTLGADTQYF. CDR3 nucleotide sequence: TGCAGTGCTAGGCCGCTGGGGAGCGGAACACTCGGGGCAGATACGCAGTATTTT.

The sample holds a few counts of this clonotype. The chain links TRBV11-2 to TRBJ2-7; no definite D call. The germline V gene has CDR1 SGHAT and CDR2 FQNNGV. The CDR3 contains 12 residues. V was cut by 5 bases and J by 3 bases, with 8 bases left in between. CDR3 nucleotide sequence: TGTGCCAGCAGCACCGGGTACTACGAGCAGTACGTC. Translated: CASSTGYYEQYV.

This clonotype was seen a few times. CDR3 in amino acids: CASSSDRGRQETQYF. The CDR3 coding sequence is TGTGCCAGCAGTTCGGACAGGGGGCGGCAAGAGACCCAGTACTTC. The chain carries TRBV6-5 and TRBJ2-5, with 11 bases identical to TRBD1. Germline V CDR1 and CDR2: MNHEY, SVGAGI. V gave up 4 bases and J gave up 2 bases; unmatched junction bases: 3. The CDR3 has 15 amino acids.

This chain's CDR3 is CASSLPSSYEQYV. The CDR3 coding sequence is TGTGCCAGCAGCTTGCCGAGCTCCTACGAGCAGTACGTC. The rearrangement joins TRBV7-2 to TRBJ2-7; D gene uncertain. Trimming stripped 3 bases from V and 0 bases from J, with 6 bases between. Germline V gene sequence: CDR1 SGHTA, CDR2 FQGNSA. This CDR3 contains 13 residues.

V gene TRBV15 combines with J gene TRBJ2-4; D uncertain. This CDR3 spans 13 amino acids. V was shortened by 1 base and J by 8 bases, with 9 bases between the two germline ends. The germline gives CDR1 LNHNV, CDR2 YYDKDF (reference sequence). CDR3 bases: TGTGCCACCAGCAGAGTCTCACAGTACATTCAGTACTTC. Encoded protein: CATSRVSQYIQYF.

This clonotype was observed a few times. V gene TRBV5-6 combines with J gene TRBJ1-1, with 8 positions matching TRBD1. The CDR3 spans 15 residues. V lost 2 bases and J lost 0; bases outside the gene matches: 3. Germline CDR1 and CDR2: SGHDT and YYEEEE. In DNA, the CDR3 is TGTGCCAGCAGCTTCATGGACAGGGTGAACACTGAAGCTTTCTTT. Translating gives CASSFMDRVNTEAFF.

V and J are TRBV6-1 and TRBJ1-5; tentatively, D is TRBD1 (6 bases). V was trimmed by 4 bases and J by 3 bases, leaving 13 bases between them. The CDR3 consists of 15 residues. CDR1 and CDR2 from the germline V gene are MNHNS and SASEGT. CDR3 residues: CASSGEDSFNQPQHF. CDR3 in DNA: TGTGCCAGCAGTGGTGAGGACAGCTTCAATCAGCCCCAGCATTTT.

Of note for this clonotype: At one of its ends the junction is not consistent with the germline gene, which may arise from a read error. The rearrangement joins TRBV7-2 to TRBJ1-1; TRBD1 might be the D (5 bases). This CDR3 has 16 residues. In germline, CDR1 is SGHTA, CDR2 FQGNSA. CDR3 region: CVSSQDMGVSNTEAFF. As DNA, the CDR3 is TGTGTCAGCAGCCAAGATATGGGGGTATCGAACACTGAAGCTTTCTTT.

The chain is built from TRBV6-2 or TRBV6-3 and TRBJ2-5; 9 bases agree with TRBD2. The germline CDR1 and CDR2 sequences are MNHEY and SVGEGT. The trim removed 6 bases at V and 5 bases at J, leaving 7 bases unmatched. The CDR3 is made up of 14 amino acids. CDR3 sequence reads: CASSLGLAHETQYF. The CDR3, as DNA: TGTGCCAGCAGCCTGGGACTAGCCCACGAGACCCAGTACTTC.

This clonotype showed up just a few times. The rearrangement links TRBV10-3 to TRBJ2-2; no definite D call. Trimming pared 6 bases from V and 6 bases from J, leaving 8 bases between. Germline-derived CDR1 and CDR2 are ENHRY and SYGVKD. CDR3 length equals 12 residues. The CDR3 DNA reads as TGTGCCATCAGCGGAGACCCCGGGGAGCTGTTTTTT. As protein: CAISGDPGELFF.

At least ten counts were recorded for this clonotype. Here the CDR3 reads CASSLSSVNSGANVLTF. The CDR3 region has the DNA TGCGCCAGCAGCTTGTCATCAGTCAACTCTGGGGCCAACGTCCTGACTTTC. J is TRBJ2-6 and V is TRBV5-1; no definite D call. V was trimmed by 1 base and J by 0 bases, leaving 11 bases between them. In germline, CDR1 is SGHRS, CDR2 YFSETQ. This CDR3 is built from 17 residues.

This clonotype was detected ten times or more. The gene calls are TRBV6-2 or TRBV6-3 and TRBJ2-5; the match to TRBD1 covers 7 bases. Trimming cost V 7 bases and J 2 bases; bases outside gene matches: 10. Germline-derived CDR1 and CDR2 are MNHEY and SVGEGT. The CDR3 sequence is 15 residues long. In nucleotides, the CDR3 is TGTGCCAGCAACCACCGGGACAGCCAACAAGAGACCCAGTACTTC. Protein sequence: CASNHRDSQQETQYF.

V gene TRBV6-2 or TRBV6-3 combines with J gene TRBJ2-7, with a tentative D call TRBD2 (5 bases). Germline lookup yields CDR1 MNHEY and CDR2 SVGEGT. Trimming took 5 bases from V and 7 from J, leaving 12 bases between them. CDR3 length equals 12 residues. The DNA for the CDR3 is TGTGCCAGCAGTCACACTAGGATGGAGCAGTACTTC. As protein: CASSHTRMEQYF.

The rearrangement links TRBV4-3 to TRBJ2-2, with 11 bases that match TRBD2. The V gene's germline CDR1 is LGHNA and CDR2 YSLEER. The J segment lost 6 bases and the V segment lost 0 bases, leaving 3 bases of the junction unmatched. This CDR3 has 16 residues. CDR3 coding DNA: TGCGCCAGCAGCCAAGATAGGGGACTAGCGGCCGGGGAGCTGTTTTTT. Amino acids: CASSQDRGLAAGELFF.

This clonotype was observed a handful of times. V usage is TRBV7-2 and J usage is TRBJ1-4; 7 nucleotides agree with TRBD1. The junction had 7 bases not matched to a gene; V was cut back by 1 base and J by 5 bases. Germline V CDR1 and CDR2: SGHTA, FQGNSA. The CDR3 extends over 16 amino acids. The CDR3: CASSLGGTAGNEKLFF. The DNA of the CDR3 is TGTGCCAGCAGCTTAGGGGGGACAGCTGGAAATGAAAAACTGTTTTTT. The variable domain in full, with the rest retrieved from reference TRBV7-2 and TRBJ1-4, is GAGVSQSPSNKVTEKGKDVELRCDPISGHTALYWYRQSLGQGLEFLIYFQGNSAPDKSGLPSDRFSAERTGGSVSTLTIQRTQQEDSAVYLCASSLGGTAGNEKLFFGSGTQLSVL.

The table lists this clonotype with many counts. The chain carries TRBV6-2 or TRBV6-3 and TRBJ1-1, with a possible D match to TRBD1 (5 bases). Trimming took 8 bases from V and 4 from J, leaving 23 bases between them. This CDR3 spans 16 amino acids. Per germline, CDR1 MNHEY and CDR2 SVGEGT. CDR3 nucleotides: TGTGCCAGCGGTTCGTGGAGACAGTCTGAAGGCACTGAAGCTTTCTTT. It encodes CASGSWRQSEGTEAFF.

This sequence joins TRBV6-1 and TRBJ2-1, with TRBD2 as a possible D gene (6 bases). The CDR3 spans 13 residues. With 6 bases removed from V and 5 bases from J, the gap between germline ends came to 11 bases. CDR1 is MNHNS and CDR2 is SASEGT in the germline V gene. This chain's CDR3 is CASSRDWNNEQFF. CDR3 sequence (DNA): TGTGCCAGCAGCCGGGACTGGAACAATGAGCAGTTCTTC.

This clonotype was seen only a few times. This chain links TRBV7-2 with TRBJ1-4; D is undetermined. Germline assignment: CDR1 SGHTA and CDR2 FQGNSA. Trimming removed 1 base at V and 0 bases at J, with 12 bases between. The CDR3 length is 17 residues. CDR3 protein: CASSLEVGRATNEKLFF. CDR3 in DNA: TGTGCCAGCAGCTTAGAGGTGGGAAGGGCAACTAATGAAAAACTGTTTTTT.

This clonotype occurred a few times. V and J are TRBV6-2 or TRBV6-3 and TRBJ2-7; unclear D gene. Germline CDR1 reads MNHEY; CDR2 reads SVGEGT. Trimming removed 6 bases at V and 1 base at J, with 16 bases between. The CDR3 extends over 15 amino acids. CDR3 in amino acids: CASSRAVGISYEQYV. The CDR3 DNA is TGTGCCAGCAGCCGCGCGGTTGGCATTTCCTACGAGCAGTACGTC.

This clonotype was counted between two and nine times. The chain has TRBV12-3 or TRBV12-4 and TRBJ2-2; D is possibly TRBD1 (6 bases). CDR3 length: 17 amino acids. V was shortened by 5 bases and J by 7 bases, with 23 bases between the two germline ends. CDR3 DNA: TGTGCCAGCAGTCAGCTTGATGGGGGCGAATGGGGCGGGGAGCTGTTTTTT. Amino acids: CASSQLDGGEWGGELFF.

This clonotype was observed a handful of times. The chain is built from TRBV11-2 and TRBJ1-2; D remains unclear. V lost 5 bases and J 7 bases, leaving 17 bases between the germline ends. The CDR3 spans 14 residues. The germline CDR1 and CDR2 sequences are SGHAT and FQNNGV. In DNA form, the CDR3 reads TGTGCCAGCAGCCTAACCCCAAGATCTGGTGGCTACACCTTC. It encodes CASSLTPRSGGYTF.

This sequence joins TRBV5-1 and TRBJ1-2; TRBD1 matches at 9 bases. Germline V gene data show CDR1 as SGHRS and CDR2 as YFSETQ. With 1 base clipped from V and 6 bases from J, the junction kept 7 bases outside the gene matches. The CDR3 extends over 15 amino acids. The CDR3 here is CASSLLRDRADGYTF. CDR3 nucleotides: TGCGCCAGCAGCTTGTTGCGGGACAGGGCGGATGGCTACACCTTC. Full variable domain (rest looked up from reference TRBV5-1 and TRBJ1-2): KAGVTQTPRYLIKTRGQQVTLSCSPISGHRSVSWYQQTPGQGLQFLFEYFSETQRNKGNFPGRFSGRQFSNSRSEMNVSTLELGDSALYLCASSLLRDRADGYTFGSGTRLTVV.

This clonotype was counted a few times. The J gene is TRBJ1-6, the V gene TRBV7-6, with D perhaps matching TRBD1 (5 bases). The CDR3 extends over 17 amino acids. V lost 5 bases to trimming and J lost 3 bases, with 17 bases between them. Germline V gives CDR1 SGHVS, CDR2 FNYEAQ. The chain's CDR3 is CASSPLGGVGYNSPLHF. CDR3 bases: TGTGCCAGCAGCCCCCTAGGAGGGGTCGGCTATAATTCACCCCTCCACTTT. Variable domain in full (rest from reference TRBV7-6 and TRBJ1-6): GAGVSQSPRYKVTKRGQDVALRCDPISGHVSLYWYRQALGQGPEFLTYFNYEAQQDKSGLPNDRFSAERPEGSISTLTIQRTEQRDSAMYRCASSPLGGVGYNSPLHFGNGTRLTVT.

CDR3 loop: CASSLGLAGSVDTQYF. As DNA, the CDR3 is TGTGCCAGCAGCTTGGGTCTAGCGGGGAGCGTAGATACGCAGTATTTT. V gene TRBV5-8 combines with J gene TRBJ2-3, with 9 bases aligning to TRBD2. Germline V gene lookup returns CDR1 SGHTS and CDR2 YDEGEE. V gave up 0 bases and J gave up 5 bases; unmatched junction bases: 7. CDR3 size: 16 residues.

J is TRBJ2-3 and V is TRBV5-1; 7 bases map to TRBD2. The CDR3 totals 13 residues. Trimming took 5 bases from V and 0 from J; bases not matched to a gene: 0. Germline V CDR1 and CDR2: SGHRS, YFSETQ. CDR3 residues: CASRAGSTDTQYF. Here the CDR3 DNA reads TGCGCCAGCAGAGCGGGGAGCACAGATACGCAGTATTTT.

This clonotype was counted only a few times. Here the CDR3 reads CASSLGTGSQETQYF. CDR3 coding DNA: TGTGCCAGCAGTCTTGGGACAGGCTCACAAGAGACCCAGTACTTC. The V and J genes are TRBV27 and TRBJ2-5; 8 bases map to TRBD1. This CDR3 is built from 15 residues. CDR1 MNHEY and CDR2 SMNVEV come from the germline V gene (reference sequence). Trimming at V came to 5 bases and at J to 2 bases, leaving 7 bases not matched to a gene.